Listed here are 19 T cell receptor beta chains from one sample, sequenced in a study of shared clonotypes between healthy human individuals. TCRdb's copy holds only in-frame clones and misses some; the assay was immunoSEQ multiplex PCR. Of some 790,000 clones in the sample, 72% were seen once. The sequenced sample consisted of memory CD4+ T cells sorted from blood. As to subset: CD45RA-negative fraction. The receptors shown here come from a woman under 40 in good health.

This clone was picked up many times. This sequence joins TRBV15 and TRBJ2-7; 9 bases match TRBD1. This CDR3 is built from 14 residues. V shed 4 bases, J shed 5 bases, and the junction held 6 bases outside the gene matches. Germline lookup yields CDR1 LNHNV and CDR2 YYDKDF (reference sequence). In nucleotides, the CDR3 is TGTGCCACCAGCAAAGGACAGGGGTCGAACGAGCAGTACTTC. It translates to CATSKGQGSNEQYF.

This clone was observed many times. This chain joins TRBV5-1 and TRBJ2-1; 11 nucleotides line up with TRBD2. Per germline, CDR1 SGHRS and CDR2 YFSETQ. The ends lost 4 bases at V and 9 bases at J; junction bases unmatched: 9. This CDR3 spans 15 amino acids. CDR3 in amino acids: CASSPVAGGQSEQFF. In DNA form, the CDR3 reads TGCGCCAGCAGCCCTGTAGCGGGAGGGCAAAGTGAGCAGTTCTTC.

The CDR3 protein is CASTGLAGVRNLGGQYF. The CDR3 coding sequence is TGCGCCAGCACTGGACTAGCGGGAGTAAGAAACTTAGGAGGGCAGTACTTC. V is TRBV10-2 and J is TRBJ2-7; 13 bases map to TRBD2. V was clipped by 7 bases and J by 9 bases; unmatched bases: 18. Germline V gene lookup returns CDR1 WSHSY and CDR2 SAAADI. The CDR3 is made up of 17 amino acids.

J is TRBJ2-4 and V is TRBV4-1; 12 nucleotides match TRBD1. Germline V lookup: CDR1 MGHRA, CDR2 YSYEKL. With 2 bases clipped from V and 0 bases from J, the junction kept 5 bases outside the gene matches. There are 18 residues in the CDR3. The CDR3 DNA reads as TGCGCCAGCAGCCAACCGGGACAGGGGGCGTTAGCCAAAAACATTCAGTACTTC. Residues: CASSQPGQGALAKNIQYF.

The V and J genes are TRBV4-1 and TRBJ2-5; tentatively, D is TRBD2 (6 bases). The germline V gene encodes CDR1 MGHRA and CDR2 YSYEKL. This CDR3 region has 15 residues. V lost 0 bases, J lost 4 bases, and 12 bases lay in between. The CDR3 reads CASSQDGGGLETQYF. The CDR3 DNA follows: TGCGCCAGCAGCCAAGATGGTGGAGGGCTAGAGACCCAGTACTTC.

The chain couples TRBV7-9 to TRBJ1-1, with 8 bases aligning to TRBD1. Germline assignment: CDR1 SEHNR and CDR2 FQNEAQ (reference sequence). V lost 3 bases, J lost 7 bases, and 4 bases stayed unmatched. The CDR3 loop spans 13 amino acids. CDR3: CASSFDRGNEAFF. CDR3 nucleotides: TGTGCCAGCAGCTTTGACAGGGGAAATGAAGCTTTCTTT.

The chain is built from TRBV19 and TRBJ2-1, with 7 positions matching TRBD2. V dropped 3 bases and J dropped 8; count of bases not matched to a gene: 7. This CDR3 region has 14 residues. The germline CDR1 and CDR2 sequences are LNHDA and SQIVND (reference sequence). The CDR3, as DNA: TGTGCCAGTAGTATGCGGCGGGAGAGGTATGAGCAGTTCTTC. Protein product: CASSMRRERYEQFF.

The rearrangement joins TRBV29-1 to TRBJ2-3; D uncertain. This CDR3 is built from 10 residues. The germline gives CDR1 SQVTM, CDR2 ANQGSEA. Trimming pared 3 bases from V and 10 bases from J, leaving 8 bases between. CDR3 in amino acids: CSVDVGAQYF. DNA of the CDR3: TGCAGCGTTGACGTAGGAGCGCAGTATTTT.

The chain is built from TRBV19 and TRBJ2-1, with no clear D. The CDR3 spans 13 residues. V shed 4 bases and J shed 7 bases, with 11 bases lying between them. Per germline, CDR1 LNHDA and CDR2 SQIVND (reference sequence). CDR3 DNA sequence: TGTGCCAGTAGTACGCAAAATCAGAATGAGCAGTTCTTC. Protein product: CASSTQNQNEQFF. The full variable domain, rest sourced from reference TRBV19 and TRBJ2-1, is DGGITQSPKYLFRKEGQNVTLSCEQNLNHDAMYWYRQDPGQGLRLIYYSQIVNDFQKGDIAEGYSVSREKKESFPLTVTSAQKNPTAFYLCASSTQNQNEQFFGPGTRLTVL.

The chain employs TRBV28 and TRBJ2-5; D unresolved. V dropped 7 bases and J dropped 0 bases, with 9 bases sitting between them. The CDR3 runs to 13 residues. CDR1 MDHEN and CDR2 SYDVKM come from the germline V gene. DNA of the CDR3: TGTGCCAGCACGCCCGTCAACCAAGAGACCCAGTACTTC. Its translation: CASTPVNQETQYF.

This chain connects TRBV4-1 to TRBJ2-2; no clear D gene. Germline V lookup: CDR1 MGHRA, CDR2 YSYEKL. V shed 0 bases and J shed 5 bases, with 16 bases lying between them. This CDR3 has 17 amino acids. DNA of the CDR3: TGCGCCAGCAGCCAAGAAGTCCAGGTTATGTCTACCGGGGAGCTGTTTTTT. Its protein product is CASSQEVQVMSTGELFF.

The sample holds a few counts of this clone. The chain employs TRBV29-1 and TRBJ2-1, with D possibly called TRBD1 or TRBD2 (5 bases each). The CDR3 loop spans 13 amino acids. Germline V gene lookup returns CDR1 SQVTM and CDR2 ANQGSEA. Trimming cost V 6 bases and J 12 bases, with 21 bases left between them. Here the CDR3 DNA reads TGCAGCGTCCTCCGGGACCAGAGAATTGGGCAGTTCTTC. Amino acid sequence: CSVLRDQRIGQFF.

This clone has just one count. The chain combines TRBV10-1 with TRBJ2-1, with 9 bases matching TRBD2. The CDR3 totals 16 residues. Germline V gives CDR1 WNHNN, CDR2 SYGVQD (reference sequence). Germline trimming cut 3 bases from V and 1 base from J; bases unmatched to any gene: 4. The DNA of the CDR3 is TGCGCCAGCAGTGACGGCGGGAGGGGGTCCTACAATGAGCAGTTCTTC. This sequence encodes CASSDGGRGSYNEQFF.

There are a few counts of this clone. V and J are TRBV7-9 and TRBJ1-2; unclear D gene. The CDR3 sequence is 13 residues long. Germline V gives CDR1 SEHNR, CDR2 FQNEAQ (reference sequence). The V and J ends lost 5 bases and 4 bases respectively, with 11 bases between them. CDR3 sequence reads: CASSRVNVYGYTF. The CDR3 DNA sequence: TGTGCCAGCAGCAGGGTTAACGTCTATGGCTACACCTTC.

The V gene is TRBV5-5, the J gene TRBJ2-1, with a weak D call TRBD2 (5 bases). V lost 2 bases, J lost 2 bases, and 11 bases lay in between. This CDR3 comprises 15 residues. CDR1 and CDR2 from the germline V gene are SGHKS and YYEKEE (reference sequence). CDR3 residues: CASSLSGVTYNEQFF. The CDR3 DNA follows: TGTGCCAGCAGCTTAAGCGGCGTAACCTACAATGAGCAGTTCTTC. Full variable domain (remainder filled in from reference TRBV5-5 and TRBJ2-1): DAGVTQSPTHLIKTRGQQVTLRCSPISGHKSVSWYQQVLGQGPQFIFQYYEKEERGRGNFPDRFSARQFPNYSSELNVNALLLGDSALYLCASSLSGVTYNEQFFGPGTRLTVL.

CDR3 nucleotides: TGTGCCAGCATTTCAAAGGGGTGGGGGCGAATGAACACTGAAGCTTTCTTT. It specifies CASISKGWGRMNTEAFF. The chain links TRBV27 to TRBJ1-1; the D gene is possibly TRBD1 (6 bases). CDR1 MNHEY and CDR2 SMNVEV come from the germline V gene (reference sequence). CDR3 length: 17 amino acids. Trimming cost V 7 bases and J 0 bases, with 21 bases left between them.

The chain links TRBV6-5 to TRBJ1-1; D is unclear. V was trimmed by 0 bases and J by 1 base, leaving 9 bases between them. The germline CDR1 and CDR2 sequences are MNHEY and SVGAGI. The CDR3 length is 15 residues. The CDR3 DNA reads as TGTGCCAGCAGTTACTCGGCGGCAGGGAACACTGAAGCTTTCTTT. Translated: CASSYSAAGNTEAFF.

There are a few counts of this clone. DNA of the CDR3: TGTGCCAGCACTCTTCAGGCAAGAAGCTCTGGGGCCAACGTCCTGACTTTC. It encodes CASTLQARSSGANVLTF. The V gene is TRBV28, the J gene TRBJ2-6; D remains ambiguous. V shed 7 bases and J shed 0 bases, with 16 bases lying between them. The CDR3 is 17 amino acids. Germline CDR1 MDHEN, CDR2 SYDVKM.

The chain links TRBV10-2 to TRBJ2-3, with 11 nucleotides matching TRBD2. This CDR3 comprises 14 residues. With 4 bases clipped from V and 3 bases from J, the junction kept 0 bases outside the gene matches. Germline loops: CDR1 WSHSY, CDR2 SAAADI. DNA for the CDR3: TGCGCCAGCAGTGTAGCGGGAGGGACAGATACGCAGTATTTT. Translating gives CASSVAGGTDTQYF.